These 15 T cell receptor beta chains originate from one sample sequenced in a study of control samples from healthy donors and cancer patients. Method: immunoSEQ multiplex PCR; TCRdb's copy keeps in-frame clones and lacks some. This sample has over 80,000 clones, with approximately 80% found just once. Sequenced: blood. All receptors derive from a man aged 25 to 45 in good health.

The chain links TRBV15 to TRBJ2-2, with D maybe TRBD2 (7 bases). CDR3 length: 16 amino acids. CDR1 is LNHNV and CDR2 is YYDKDF in the germline V gene (reference sequence). Deletions cut 3 bases from V and 3 bases from J, with 14 bases between. CDR3 protein: CATSRGGGAHTGELFF. CDR3 DNA sequence: TGTGCCACCAGCAGGGGAGGGGGGGCCCACACCGGGGAGCTGTTTTTT.

The chain joins TRBV4-2 to TRBJ2-3; D gene uncertain. With 4 bases removed from V and 3 bases from J, the gap between germline ends came to 20 bases. The CDR3 runs to 17 residues. Per germline, CDR1 LGHNA and CDR2 YNFKEQ. The CDR3 DNA is TGTGCCAGCAGCCCTCGGCGTGAAGCCGTAGGTACAGATACGCAGTATTTT. This sequence encodes CASSPRREAVGTDTQYF.

This clone occurred many times. The chain recombines TRBV7-9 with TRBJ2-7, with D possibly matching TRBD1 (5 bases). V shed 3 bases and J shed 0 bases, with 15 bases lying between them. The CDR3 has 16 amino acids. Germline V gene sequence: CDR1 SEHNR, CDR2 FQNEAQ (reference sequence). In DNA, the CDR3 is TGTGCCAGCAGCTTCGGTGGGGCCCCGAGCTCCTACGAGCAGTACTTC. It encodes CASSFGGAPSSYEQYF.

This clone has a handful of counts. V usage is TRBV27 and J usage is TRBJ1-1; no clear D gene. The CDR3 contains 16 residues. The V and J ends lost 5 bases and 0 bases respectively, with 16 bases between them. Germline CDR1 is MNHEY and CDR2 is SMNVEV (reference sequence). CDR3 loop: CASSLRAHSMNTEAFF. The CDR3 coding sequence is TGTGCCAGCAGTCTCCGGGCCCATTCCATGAACACTGAAGCTTTCTTT.

V usage is TRBV5-6 and J usage is TRBJ2-7; TRBD1 is a possible D gene (6 bases). This CDR3 spans 14 amino acids. V was shortened by 1 base and J by 3 bases, with 11 bases between the two germline ends. Germline V gene sequence: CDR1 SGHDT, CDR2 YYEEEE. The CDR3 DNA reads as TGTGCCAGCAGCTTGCAGGACAGTTACTACGAGCAGTACTTC. It is translated as CASSLQDSYYEQYF.

CDR3 DNA sequence: TGTGCCAGCAGAGGCTTAAGGAACTCTGGAAACACCATATATTTT. Protein sequence: CASRGLRNSGNTIYF. The chain is built from TRBV6-5 and TRBJ1-3; D is undetermined. CDR3 length equals 15 residues. V lost 6 bases to trimming and J lost 0 bases, with 12 bases between them. Looked up from germline, CDR1 is MNHEY and CDR2 is SVGAGI.

Worth noting for this clone: One junction end disagrees with the germline gene, perhaps due to a read error. V and J are TRBV6-5 and TRBJ1-1; unclear D gene. The CDR3 runs to 11 residues. The germline gives CDR1 MNHEY, CDR2 SVGAGI. Written as DNA, the CDR3 is TGTGCCAGCCGGGTGAACATTGAAGCTTTCTTT. As protein: CASRVNIEAFF.

The V gene is TRBV12-5, the J gene TRBJ1-3; no firm D call. CDR1 LGHNT and CDR2 FRNRAP come from the germline V gene. The CDR3 runs to 14 residues. The V end was cut by 1 base, the J end by 4 bases, with 8 bases between. CDR3 in amino acids: CASGLARVGNTIYF. CDR3 nucleotides: TGTGCTAGTGGTTTGGCTAGGGTGGGAAACACCATATATTTT.

The sample holds a few counts of this clone. This chain's CDR3 is CASTRDTRYNEQFF. The CDR3 nucleotides are TGCGCCAGCACCCGGGACACACGCTACAATGAGCAGTTCTTC. The chain links TRBV5-1 to TRBJ2-1, with D possibly matching TRBD1 (6 bases). Trimming left V 6 bases short and J 3 bases short, with 13 bases between. The length of the CDR3 is 14 residues. Germline V CDR1 and CDR2: SGHRS, YFSETQ. Full variable domain (rest looked up from reference TRBV5-1 and TRBJ2-1): KAGVTQTPRYLIKTRGQQVTLSCSPISGHRSVSWYQQTPGQGLQFLFEYFSETQRNKGNFPGRFSGRQFSNSRSEMNVSTLELGDSALYLCASTRDTRYNEQFFGPGTRLTVL.

The count of this clone is one. This chain joins TRBV7-3 and TRBJ1-1; 9 bases agree with TRBD1. The CDR3 is 15 residues long. The V gene end was trimmed by 1 base and the J gene end by 5 bases; junction bases not matched to a gene: 5. Germline CDR1 reads SGHTA; CDR2 reads FQGTGA. CDR3 nucleotide sequence: TGTGCCAGCAGCTTAAATAGCGACAGGGGGACTGAAGCTTTCTTT. As protein: CASSLNSDRGTEAFF. The variable domain in full, with the rest retrieved from reference TRBV7-3 and TRBJ1-1, is GAGVSQTPSNKVTEKGKYVELRCDPISGHTALYWYRQSLGQGPEFLIYFQGTGAADDSGLPNDRFFAVRPEGSVSTLKIQRTERGDSAVYLCASSLNSDRGTEAFFGQGTRLTVV.

The chain carries TRBV6-1 and TRBJ2-5; tentatively, D is TRBD1 (6 bases). V lost 2 bases and J 5 bases, leaving 15 bases between the germline ends. The CDR3 contains 15 residues. Germline CDR1 reads MNHNS; CDR2 reads SASEGT. The CDR3 here is CASSELTGWGETQYF. The DNA of the CDR3 is TGTGCCAGCAGTGAACTTACAGGGTGGGGGGAGACCCAGTACTTC.

V gene TRBV5-1 combines with J gene TRBJ1-6; 9 nucleotides agree with TRBD1. V lost 4 bases, J lost 8 bases, and 7 bases stayed unmatched. The germline V gene encodes CDR1 SGHRS and CDR2 YFSETQ. The CDR3 consists of 15 residues. The CDR3 is CASSKTGGEDSPLHF. As DNA, the CDR3 is TGCGCCAGCAGCAAGACAGGGGGAGAGGATTCACCCCTCCACTTT.

This chain connects TRBV7-6 to TRBJ2-2; 12 nucleotides align to TRBD2. The CDR3 contains 16 residues. Germline V CDR1 and CDR2: SGHVS, FNYEAQ. Trimming removed 5 bases from V and 3 bases from J; junction bases left unmatched: 4. CDR3 nucleotide sequence: TGTGCCAGCAGCCCTAGCGGGGGGGAAGACACCGGGGAGCTGTTTTTT. Its protein is CASSPSGGEDTGELFF.

The chain is built from TRBV15 and TRBJ1-1; D not resolved. From germline, CDR1 is LNHNV and CDR2 YYDKDF (reference sequence). This CDR3 spans 15 amino acids. Trimming took 0 bases from V and 4 from J, leaving 12 bases between them. CDR3 nucleotides: TGTGCCACCAGCAGAGACCCCAAGGGCCGCACTGAAGCTTTCTTT. It specifies CATSRDPKGRTEAFF. The full variable domain, with the rest looked up from reference TRBV15 and TRBJ1-1, is DAMVIQNPRYQVTQFGKPVTLSCSQTLNHNVMYWYQQKSSQAPKLLFHYYDKDFNNEADTPDNFQSRRPNTSFCFLDIRSPGLGDTAMYLCATSRDPKGRTEAFFGQGTRLTVV.

V and J are TRBV18 and TRBJ1-2; weak D call: TRBD1 (6 bases). Trimming pared 3 bases from V and 1 base from J, leaving 9 bases between. This CDR3 has 14 amino acids. Germline assignment: CDR1 KGHSH and CDR2 LQKENI. The CDR3 spells CASSPDRFNYGYTF. The CDR3 bases are TGTGCCAGCTCACCGGACAGATTTAACTATGGCTACACCTTC.